This TCR beta chain derives from a study of T cell responses to AZD1222 COVID-19 vaccine. V trimming: 2 bases; J trimming: 5 bases; junction bases outside the gene matches: 6. This CDR3 comprises 15 residues. Germline-derived CDR1 and CDR2 are GTSNPN and SVGIG (reference sequence). Measured with immunoSEQ multiplex PCR; TCRdb has only the in-frame clones, and not every one. The table includes about 75,000 clones, about 91% detected once. Study-level results: The study found Spike-specific TCR breadth and depth rose after two AZD1222 doses. Only a handful of people who got AZD1222 tested seropositive at baseline. Among the donors, most were white British and more were female, and clonal diversity was possibly underestimated. Repertoires were obtained solely post-peak T cell response.

This clone was seen just once. Its cognate antigen is unknown. The sequence derives from an adult who received the MenACWY meningococcal vaccine as a control. The V gene is TRBV30, the J gene TRBJ1-3; TRBD1 agrees at 10 bases. This specimen was peripheral blood, taken 28 days after the second dose of the MenACWY control vaccine. CDR3 nucleotides: TGTGCCTGGAGTACCCCGGGACAGGGGAGAAACACCATATATTTT. Translated, it gives CAWSTPGQGRNTIYF.